This T cell receptor (beta chain) was sequenced in a study of a mutant IDH1 vaccine in newly diagnosed glioma. A remark on this clone: Its antigen remains unknown.

Germline loops: CDR1 GTSNPN, CDR2 SVGIG (reference sequence). The CDR3 has 11 residues. V lost 4 bases, J lost 1 base, and 4 bases lay in between. Time point defined: week 35, safety follow-up. What each vaccine dose contained was 300 ug of mutant IDH1 20-mer peptide, accompanied by topical imiquimod. Study conclusions and caveats: The vaccine induced immune responses, and these occurred in over 90% of patients. Shifts in the top peripheral T cell clonotypes seemed unrelated to pseudoprogression.

TCRdb's copy holds only in-frame clones and misses some; the assay was immunoSEQ multiplex PCR. There are some 46,000 clones in the sample; 92% occur only once, and approximately 2.5% lies in the top ten. The TCR sequence derives from a man aged 45-65 years with glioma. The rearrangement links TRBV30 to TRBJ1-2; no firm D call. The source was PBMCs, collected from a glioma patient whose treatment included an IDH1 peptide vaccine. The CDR3, as DNA: TGTGCCTGGAAGGGTAACTATGGCTACACCTTC. Protein sequence: CAWKGNYGYTF. Variable domain in full (rest from reference TRBV30 and TRBJ1-2): SQTIHQWPATLVQPVGSPLSLECTVEGTSNPNLYWYRQAAGRGLQLLFYSVGIGQISSEVPQNLSASRPQDRQFILSSKKLLLSDSGFYLCAWKGNYGYTFGSGTRLTVV.